Listed below are T cell receptor beta chains from one sample, sequenced in a study of early T cells in non-severe SARS-CoV-2 infection. MiXCR, run by TCRdb on the 5' RACE reads, gives a single entry per CDR3 protein. The sample contains 90,000 to 130,000 distinct CDR3 sequences, about 12% of which appear only once. Material: whole blood. The receptors were sampled from an adult who was a healthcare worker with PCR-confirmed SARS-CoV-2 infection or an uninfected control (not recorded which). The CDR3 runs from the conserved cysteine through the conserved F or W. D genes are given only for firm matches. The size of a clone is reported for some rows only, either as once, few or many, or as a class for expanded clones.

TRBJ1-1 | - | TRBV5-1 | many | TGCGCCAGCAGCTTGACAACATCGAACACTGAAGCTTTCTTT | CASSLTTSNTEAFF
TRBJ2-1 | TRBD1 | TRBV28 | few | TGTGCCAGCACAACCGGCCCGGGACAGACCCACAATGAGCAGTTCTTC | CASTTGPGQTHNEQFF
TRBJ2-1 | TRBD1 | TRBV5-1 | many | TGCGCCAGCAGCTCGGAGACAGGGTTGAGCTCCTACAATGAGCAGTTCTTC | CASSSETGLSSYNEQFF
TRBJ2-3 | TRBD2 | TRBV11-3 | few | TGTGCCAGCAGCGAGCGGGATCGCACAGATACGCAGTATTTT | CASSERDRTDTQYF
TRBJ2-3 | - | TRBV7-9 | - | TGTGCCAGCAGCCGTGGGACTCCCGGAGGTGGCACAGATACGCAGTATTTT | CASSRGTPGGGTDTQYF
TRBJ2-4 | - | TRBV5-1 | - | TGCGCCAGCAGCCCCTCCCGGGACTCGCGAGGGGACATTCAGTACTTC | CASSPSRDSRGDIQYF
TRBJ1-1 | - | TRBV30 | - | TGTGCCTGGAGTATGAACCTTGGTCCGGGCGGCACTGAAGCTTTCTTT | CAWSMNLGPGGTEAFF
TRBJ2-4 | TRBD1 | TRBV3-1 | many | TGTGCCAGCGAGAGTAGGGGGCTTGACATTCAGTACTTC | CASESRGLDIQYF
TRBJ2-3 | - | TRBV7-8 | many | TGTGCCAGCAGCGTGATTAGGGTAACGGGGGGCACAGATACGCAGTATTTT | CASSVIRVTGGTDTQYF
TRBJ1-5 | - | TRBV30 | few | TGTGCCTGGAGTGCCCTGGGAAAGCCCCAGCATTTT | CAWSALGKPQHF
TRBJ2-1 | - | TRBV19 | many | TGTGCCAGTAGTATGAGCAGGGAGCGGAACAATGAGCAGTTCTTC | CASSMSRERNNEQFF
TRBJ1-3 | - | TRBV29-1 | many | TGCAGCGTTGAAGTGGGGGGAACACCCTATTTT | CSVEVGGTPYF
TRBJ1-2 | TRBD1 | TRBV29-1 | few | TGCAGCGCCCGGGACAGGGACAACTATGGCTACACCTTC | CSARDRDNYGYTF
TRBJ2-7 | TRBD1 | TRBV7-6 | few | TGTGCCAGCAGCTTAGAGGGGACAGGCGATTACGAGCAGTACTTC | CASSLEGTGDYEQYF
TRBJ1-1 | - | TRBV21-1 | few | TGTGCCAGCAGCAGAAAAACCGGGACAGGGGACAGGAACACTGAAGCTTTCTTT | CASSRKTGTGDRNTEAFF
TRBJ1-6 | - | TRBV18 | many | TGTGCCAGCTCACTATGGGACCGAAATTCACCCCTCCACTTT | CASSLWDRNSPLHF
TRBJ2-3 | TRBD2 | TRBV9 | - | TGTGCCAGCAGCGGAGTCGCTAGCGGGACTAGCACAGATACGCAGTATTTT | CASSGVASGTSTDTQYF
TRBJ2-5 | - | TRBV18 | many | TGTGCCAGCTCACTACTGGCCACTCGGCAGGAGACCCAGTACTTC | CASSLLATRQETQYF
TRBJ1-5 | TRBD1 | TRBV18 | few | TGTGCCAGCTCACCGGAACAGGGGATTCTCCAGCATTTT | CASSPEQGILQHF
TRBJ2-5 | - | TRBV10-3 | few | TGTGCCATCAGTGAGTGGGGGGCTGATCGACAAGAGACCCAGTACTTC | CAISEWGADRQETQYF
TRBJ1-2 | TRBD1 | TRBV12-3/TRBV12-4 | - | TGTGCCAGCAGAAGGACAGGGATTGACTATGGCTACACCTTC | CASRRTGIDYGYTF
TRBJ1-4 | - | TRBV29-1 | - | TGCAGCGCCGGGAATGAAAAACTGTTTTTT | CSAGNEKLFF
TRBJ1-1 | TRBD1 | TRBV5-1 | many | TGCGCCAGCAGCTCGCTCGGGACAGGCGAAGCTTTCTTT | CASSSLGTGEAFF
TRBJ2-2 | TRBD2 | TRBV7-2 | - | TGTGCCAGCAAAGCGGGGACTAGGAACACCGGGGAGCTGTTTTTT | CASKAGTRNTGELFF
TRBJ2-5 | - | TRBV6-5 | - | TGTGCCAGCAGTTACGGGCTACAGGGAGCGGGCGAGACCCAGTACTTC | CASSYGLQGAGETQYF
TRBJ1-5 | - | TRBV3-2 | - | TGTGCCAGCAGCCAAGCTAGTGGAAGAAATCAGCCCCAGCATTTT | CASSQASGRNQPQHF
TRBJ2-3 | TRBD2 | TRBV30 | few | TGTGCCTGTCTAGCGGGGGGCATAGATACGCAGTATTTT | CACLAGGIDTQYF
TRBJ2-2 | - | TRBV4-2 | - | TGTGCCAGCAGCCAATCACAGGGCGGTAGGACCGGGGAGCTGTTTTTT | CASSQSQGGRTGELFF
TRBJ2-6 | - | TRBV29-1 | few | TGCAGCGGGTACTCTGGGGCCAACGTCCTGACTTTC | CSGYSGANVLTF
TRBJ1-1 | - | TRBV4-1 | few | TGCGCCAGCAGCCAAGATCGTGGACAGAGGATCGCTGAAGCTTTCTTT | CASSQDRGQRIAEAFF
TRBJ2-7 | TRBD1 | TRBV6-5 | - | TGTGCCAGCAGTTATGTAGGGACAGGGGGCGACGAGCAGTACTTC | CASSYVGTGGDEQYF
TRBJ1-1 | TRBD1 | TRBV12-3/TRBV12-4 | few | TGTGCCAGCAGTTTCCAACAGGGGAGGACTGAAGCTTTCTTT | CASSFQQGRTEAFF
TRBJ1-1 | - | TRBV12-3/TRBV12-4 | - | TGTGCCAGCAGCAAAATGGCTAATTTGAACACTGAAGCTTTCTTT | CASSKMANLNTEAFF
TRBJ2-7 | - | TRBV5-1 | many | TGCGCCAGCAGCCGTGGGACCGGATACGAGCAGTACTTC | CASSRGTGYEQYF
TRBJ2-1 | - | TRBV27 | few | TGTGCCAGCAGAACCGGGGGGCGCTACGGTGAGCAGTTCTTC | CASRTGGRYGEQFF
TRBJ2-3 | TRBD2 | TRBV2 | few | TGTGCCAGCAGTCGGGGGACTAGCGGACTCACAGATACGCAGTATTTT | CASSRGTSGLTDTQYF
TRBJ2-7 | - | TRBV7-9 | few | TGTGCCAGCAGCCCTGACTACGAGCAGTACTTC | CASSPDYEQYF
TRBJ1-4 | - | TRBV25-1 | - | TGTGCCAGCAGTGAATATCAGCCGGGACTCAATGAAAAACTGTTTTTT | CASSEYQPGLNEKLFF
TRBJ1-2 | - | TRBV25-1 | - | TGTGCCAGCAGTGCGAGGGTCGGAGGGGACTATGGCTACACCTTC | CASSARVGGDYGYTF
TRBJ1-5 | - | TRBV20-1 | many | TGCAGTGCTAGACCCCCGGGCACGGAACCCCAGCATTTT | CSARPPGTEPQHF
TRBJ1-6 | - | TRBV6-5 | many | TGTGCCAGCAGTCCCCAGTTGATTGAGAAGACTCTCCACTTT | CASSPQLIEKTLHF
TRBJ2-6 | - | TRBV14 | - | TGTGCCAGCAGCCAAGATTTGGCAGAAAGGTCTGGGGCCAACGTCCTGACTTTC | CASSQDLAERSGANVLTF
TRBJ2-5 | - | TRBV18 | few | TGTGCCAGCTCACTGGACTTCCAAGAGACCCAGTACTTC | CASSLDFQETQYF
TRBJ1-1 | - | TRBV6-1 | many | TGTGCCAGCAGCCATACGAAAGGGAACACTGAAGCTTTCTTT | CASSHTKGNTEAFF
TRBJ2-5 | TRBD2 | TRBV2 | few | TGTGCCAGCAAATCGGGACTAGCGGTTCAAGAGACCCAGTACTTC | CASKSGLAVQETQYF
TRBJ2-2 | TRBD1 | TRBV19 | few | TGTGCCGGTCGGGACAGGGCGGACACCGGGGAGCTGTTTTTT | CAGRDRADTGELFF
TRBJ1-2 | - | TRBV6-1 | - | TGTGCCAGCAGTGGCAGTGTGCTTAACTATGGCTACACCTTC | CASSGSVLNYGYTF
TRBJ1-1 | - | TRBV20-1 | few | TGCAGTGCTAGAGACTTAGGGCAGGGACCCACTGAAGCTTTCTTT | CSARDLGQGPTEAFF
TRBJ2-1 | - | TRBV24-1 | many | TGTGCCACCAGTGATTCCCGGGACTGGCAAGATGAGCAGTTCTTC | CATSDSRDWQDEQFF
TRBJ2-5 | - | TRBV6-6 | - | TGTGCCAGCGCCACGCGACAAACCCAAGAGACCCAGTACTTC | CASATRQTQETQYF